Detailed here is one T cell receptor (beta chain). Its specificity is unknown. These data originate in a study of high-grade serous ovarian cancer treatment subgroups. Tumor tissue was taken before any definitive surgery or chemotherapy was given. The study's findings and limits: Repertoire similarity ranged roughly 0.1 to 0.85 between tumors of one patient.

The ends were cut back, 5 bases at V and 7 bases at J, with 12 bases in the middle. CDR1 and CDR2 from the germline V gene are SGHAT and FQNNGV. The CDR3 is made up of 14 amino acids. Only in-frame clones appear in the TCRdb table, and some are missing; sequencing was by immunoSEQ multiplex PCR. The sample yields several thousand clones, about 70% seen once. V is TRBV11-2 and J is TRBJ1-6, with D possibly being TRBD1 (5 bases). The sequence came from a human donor with high-grade serous ovarian cancer. The sample was tumor tissue. The CDR3 DNA is TGTGCCAGCAGCCCCAGGGTACGGAATTCACCCCTCCACTTT. Amino acid sequence: CASSPRVRNSPLHF.